This T cell receptor (beta chain) was recovered during a study of read filtering for tumor transcriptome and immune sequencing. Study-wide findings and caveats: Sorted CD138-negative bone marrow cells were not purified T cells.

The CDR3 loop spans 16 amino acids. Germline V lookup: CDR1 SGHAT, CDR2 FQNNGV. V shed 4 bases, J shed 7 bases, and the junction held 10 bases outside the gene matches. This clonotype occurred many times. Its matching antigen is unknown. This library used roughly 400 ng RNA and molecular barcoded adaptors spanning alpha/delta and beta/gamma chains. MiXCR was run by TCRdb on the reads, yielding one entry per CDR3 protein. The sample comprises around 20,000 distinct CDR3 sequences, around 20% of which are singletons, and 20% to 30% rests with the top ten. The V gene is TRBV11-2, the J gene TRBJ1-4, with TRBD1 identical over 9 bases. This clonotype was sampled from a donor at least 40 years old with multiple myeloma. Input material: a population of CD138-negative cells sorted from bone marrow. The CDR3 nucleotides read TGTGCCAGCAGCTCCTATCCGGGACAGGGAGGTGAAAAACTGTTTTTT. Protein product: CASSSYPGQGGEKLFF.